A selection of T cell receptor beta chains follows, all from one sample in a study of shared clonotypes between healthy human individuals. The repertoire was sequenced with immunoSEQ multiplex PCR; TCRdb's copy has only in-frame clones and lacks some. The sample has 1.5 million to 2.5 million clones, about 95% seen once. Source material: naive CD8+ T cells sorted from blood. All receptors derive from a man aged 18 to 35 in good health. Both conserved end residues are part of each CDR3. Fields, in order: D gene, V gene, J gene, clone size, CDR3 protein, CDR3 DNA. The D gene is left open where the match is weak. Part of the rows lack a size; the others show once, few, many or a class for expanded clones.

d_gene: TRBD1
v_gene: TRBV5-1
j_gene: TRBJ1-1
abundance: .
CDR3aa: CASSSGQWGDTEAFF
CDR3nt: TGCGCCAGCAGCTCGGGACAGTGGGGGGACACTGAAGCTTTCTTT

d_gene: TRBD1
v_gene: TRBV28
j_gene: TRBJ1-2
abundance: few
CDR3aa: CASSFRQGGYGYTF
CDR3nt: TGTGCCAGCAGTTTCCGACAGGGTGGCTATGGCTACACCTTC

d_gene: .
v_gene: TRBV2
j_gene: TRBJ1-3
abundance: .
CDR3aa: CASSEALSGNTIYF
CDR3nt: TGTGCCAGCAGTGAAGCCCTCTCTGGAAACACCATATATTTT

d_gene: TRBD1
v_gene: TRBV4-3
j_gene: TRBJ2-2
abundance: .
CDR3aa: CASSQSSRGPEETNTGELFF
CDR3nt: TGCGCCAGCAGCCAAAGTAGCAGGGGGCCCGAAGAAACGAACACCGGGGAGCTGTTTTTT

d_gene: TRBD1
v_gene: TRBV7-8
j_gene: TRBJ2-7
abundance: once
CDR3aa: CASSLSGTGLEYEQYF
CDR3nt: TGTGCCAGCAGCTTGAGTGGGACAGGGTTGGAATACGAGCAGTACTTC

d_gene: TRBD1
v_gene: TRBV10-2
j_gene: TRBJ2-5
abundance: .
CDR3aa: CASNIGGSGETQYF
CDR3nt: TGCGCCAGCAATATAGGGGGCAGTGGAGAGACCCAGTACTTC

d_gene: TRBD1
v_gene: TRBV11-2
j_gene: TRBJ2-5
abundance: .
CDR3aa: CASNSLGQGVVETQYF
CDR3nt: TGTGCCAGCAATTCATTGGGACAGGGGGTCGTGGAGACCCAGTACTTC

d_gene: .
v_gene: TRBV18
j_gene: TRBJ1-4
abundance: .
CDR3aa: CASKALGSDRREKLFF
CDR3nt: TGTGCCAGCAAGGCCCTAGGGTCCGACAGAAGGGAAAAACTGTTTTTT

d_gene: .
v_gene: TRBV2
j_gene: TRBJ1-2
abundance: .
CDR3aa: CASSGGYTF
CDR3nt: TGTGCCAGCAGTGGTGGCTACACCTTC

d_gene: .
v_gene: TRBV6-1
j_gene: TRBJ2-7
abundance: .
CDR3aa: CAILTSLSYEQYF
CDR3nt: TGTGCCATCCTGACAAGCCTCTCCTACGAGCAGTACTTC

d_gene: .
v_gene: TRBV10-2
j_gene: TRBJ1-1
abundance: .
CDR3aa: CASSGSTEAFF
CDR3nt: TGCGCCAGCAGTGGGTCGACTGAAGCTTTCTTT

d_gene: .
v_gene: TRBV27
j_gene: TRBJ1-5
abundance: .
CDR3aa: CASSLYGSYQPQHF
CDR3nt: TGTGCCAGCAGTTTATACGGGTCGTATCAGCCCCAGCATTTT

d_gene: TRBD1
v_gene: TRBV4-1
j_gene: TRBJ1-1
abundance: .
CDR3aa: CASSQSRGMNTEAFF
CDR3nt: TGCGCCAGCAGCCAAAGCAGGGGGATGAACACTGAAGCTTTCTTT

d_gene: TRBD1
v_gene: TRBV30
j_gene: TRBJ1-2
abundance: .
CDR3aa: CAWSAGGEGYTF
CDR3nt: TGTGCCTGGAGTGCAGGGGGCGAAGGCTACACCTTC

d_gene: TRBD1
v_gene: TRBV19
j_gene: TRBJ1-5
abundance: .
CDR3aa: CAGGTEDQPQHF
CDR3nt: TGTGCCGGCGGGACAGAAGATCAGCCCCAGCATTTT

d_gene: TRBD1
v_gene: TRBV4-3
j_gene: TRBJ1-5
abundance: .
CDR3aa: CASSHKGQALSNQPQHF
CDR3nt: TGCGCCAGCAGCCATAAAGGACAGGCTCTTAGCAATCAGCCCCAGCATTTT

d_gene: .
v_gene: TRBV5-6
j_gene: TRBJ2-2
abundance: .
CDR3aa: CASSLALQGLSTGELFF
CDR3nt: TGTGCCAGCAGCTTGGCCCTCCAGGGGCTTAGCACCGGGGAGCTGTTTTTT

d_gene: .
v_gene: TRBV5-6
j_gene: TRBJ2-1
abundance: .
CDR3aa: CASSLRADSPSYNEQFF
CDR3nt: TGTGCCAGCAGCTTACGGGCCGACAGTCCTTCCTACAATGAGCAGTTCTTC

d_gene: TRBD1
v_gene: TRBV5-4
j_gene: TRBJ1-6
abundance: .
CDR3aa: CASSLGQGGSGNNSPLHF
CDR3nt: TGTGCCAGCAGCTTGGGACAGGGTGGGAGTGGCAATAATTCACCCCTCCACTTT

d_gene: .
v_gene: TRBV7-9
j_gene: TRBJ1-1
abundance: few
CDR3aa: CASSLSAEAFF
CDR3nt: TGTGCCAGCAGCTTATCGGCTGAAGCTTTCTTT

d_gene: .
v_gene: TRBV19
j_gene: TRBJ2-2
abundance: .
CDR3aa: CASSIGQFTGELFF
CDR3nt: TGTGCCAGTAGTATAGGTCAGTTTACCGGGGAGCTGTTTTTT

d_gene: TRBD1
v_gene: TRBV7-2
j_gene: TRBJ2-2
abundance: .
CDR3aa: CASSFTGQGYTGELFF
CDR3nt: TGTGCCAGCAGCTTCACGGGACAGGGATATACCGGGGAGCTGTTTTTT

d_gene: TRBD1
v_gene: TRBV5-5
j_gene: TRBJ1-2
abundance: .
CDR3aa: CASSPMTGLSVGYTF
CDR3nt: TGTGCCAGCAGCCCGATGACAGGGTTATCGGTTGGCTACACCTTC

d_gene: .
v_gene: TRBV7-6
j_gene: TRBJ2-7
abundance: .
CDR3aa: CASSLEAGSYEQYF
CDR3nt: TGTGCCAGCAGCTTAGAAGCTGGCTCCTACGAGCAGTACTTC

d_gene: .
v_gene: TRBV5-6
j_gene: TRBJ1-4
abundance: once
CDR3aa: CASSFWGGEEKLFF
CDR3nt: TGTGCCAGCAGCTTTTGGGGGGGCGAGGAAAAACTGTTTTTT

d_gene: .
v_gene: TRBV4-3
j_gene: TRBJ2-1
abundance: .
CDR3aa: CASSQEAGYNEQFF
CDR3nt: TGCGCCAGCAGCCAAGAGGCCGGCTACAATGAGCAGTTCTTC

d_gene: .
v_gene: TRBV7-2
j_gene: TRBJ2-1
abundance: once
CDR3aa: CASSPTGTYYYNEQFF
CDR3nt: TGTGCCAGCAGCCCGACCGGGACTTACTACTACAATGAGCAGTTCTTC

d_gene: TRBD1
v_gene: TRBV4-1
j_gene: TRBJ2-7
abundance: .
CDR3aa: CASSQPGTGSSYEQYF
CDR3nt: TGCGCCAGCAGCCAGCCCGGGACAGGGAGCTCCTACGAGCAGTACTTC

d_gene: TRBD2
v_gene: TRBV10-3
j_gene: TRBJ2-7
abundance: .
CDR3aa: CAISEWSSGTAYEQYF
CDR3nt: TGTGCCATCAGTGAGTGGTCTAGCGGGACCGCTTACGAGCAGTACTTC

d_gene: TRBD1
v_gene: TRBV28
j_gene: TRBJ1-2
abundance: .
CDR3aa: CASSSWGDREDGYTF
CDR3nt: TGTGCCAGCAGTTCTTGGGGCGACAGGGAGGATGGCTACACCTTC

d_gene: TRBD2
v_gene: TRBV30
j_gene: TRBJ2-3
abundance: once
CDR3aa: CAWSVLSGGPDTQYF
CDR3nt: TGTGCCTGGAGTGTACTTAGCGGGGGGCCGGATACGCAGTATTTT

d_gene: .
v_gene: TRBV5-5
j_gene: TRBJ1-1
abundance: .
CDR3aa: CASSFTSMNTEAFF
CDR3nt: TGTGCCAGCAGCTTCACCAGCATGAACACTGAAGCTTTCTTT

d_gene: TRBD2
v_gene: TRBV6-5
j_gene: TRBJ2-3
abundance: .
CDR3aa: CASSYSLAGLTDTQYF
CDR3nt: TGTGCCAGCAGTTACTCGCTAGCGGGGCTCACAGATACGCAGTATTTT

d_gene: .
v_gene: TRBV9
j_gene: TRBJ1-1
abundance: .
CDR3aa: CASSVKMDRNTEAFF
CDR3nt: TGTGCCAGCAGCGTCAAAATGGACAGGAACACTGAAGCTTTCTTT

d_gene: .
v_gene: TRBV30
j_gene: TRBJ1-5
abundance: .
CDR3aa: CAWSVLPGSNQPQHF
CDR3nt: TGTGCCTGGAGTGTTCTCCCGGGTAGCAATCAGCCCCAGCATTTT

d_gene: .
v_gene: TRBV30
j_gene: TRBJ1-1
abundance: .
CDR3aa: CACSGDQGGRSGTEAFF
CDR3nt: TGTGCCTGTTCCGGGGACCAGGGAGGGAGGAGTGGAACTGAAGCTTTCTTT

d_gene: .
v_gene: TRBV6-5
j_gene: TRBJ1-1
abundance: .
CDR3aa: CASNTGGAEAFF
CDR3nt: TGTGCCAGCAACACGGGGGGAGCTGAAGCTTTCTTT

d_gene: .
v_gene: TRBV27
j_gene: TRBJ1-3
abundance: .
CDR3aa: CASSLSPGAGHNTIYF
CDR3nt: TGTGCCAGCAGTTTATCACCCGGAGCAGGCCACAACACCATATATTTT

d_gene: TRBD1
v_gene: TRBV6-1
j_gene: TRBJ1-4
abundance: .
CDR3aa: CASSVGQGWRTNEKLFF
CDR3nt: TGTGCCAGCAGTGTTGGACAGGGCTGGAGGACTAATGAAAAACTGTTTTTT